The 14 T cell receptor beta chains given below trace back to one sample, sequenced in a study of identical twins. TCRdb re-derived calls from the 5' RACE reads in MiXCR, one entry per CDR3 protein. Here the sample spans 520,000 or so distinct CDR3 sequences, approximately 22% being singletons. The sample also formed part of further work on T cells expressing NK-cell markers.

Input material: CD4+ T cells sorted from blood. Source of these receptors: a woman aged 18-29 years in good health.

Only a few counts were recorded for this clonotype. The V call is TRBV7-8, the J call TRBJ2-3; TRBD2 is a possible D gene (5 bases). V lost 5 bases and J 1 base, leaving 19 bases between the germline ends. The CDR3 is 17 amino acids. Per the germline V gene, CDR1 is SGHVS and CDR2 is FQNEAQ. The CDR3: CASSPRAFLTRTDTQYF. The CDR3 DNA reads TGTGCCAGCAGCCCGAGGGCGTTCCTCACGCGCACAGATACGCAGTATTTT.

The chain recombines TRBV9 with TRBJ2-7; 8 bases agree with TRBD2. From germline, CDR1 is SGDLS and CDR2 YYNGEE. J gave up 4 bases and V 0 bases, and 3 bases lay outside the gene matches. CDR3 length equals 14 residues. The CDR3 region has the DNA TGTGCCAGCAGCGTAGCCCTAGCGGGTTACGAGCAGTACTTC. Encoded protein: CASSVALAGYEQYF.

The genes are TRBV12-5 and TRBJ1-5; D ambiguous. CDR1 and CDR2 (germline): LGHNT, FRNRAP. The CDR3 contains 13 residues. The germline V and J ends were trimmed by 8 bases and 2 bases, with 10 bases remaining between them. CDR3 protein: CASKREGNQPQHF. CDR3 coding DNA: TGTGCTAGTAAGCGAGAGGGCAATCAGCCCCAGCATTTT. The complete variable domain, with remaining parts taken from reference TRBV12-5 and TRBJ1-5, reads DARVTQTPRHKVTEMGQEVTMRCQPILGHNTVFWYRQTMMQGLELLAYFRNRAPLDDSGMPKDRFSAEMPDATLATLKIQPSEPRDSAVYFCASKREGNQPQHFGDGTRLSIL.

The chain has TRBV20-1 and TRBJ2-7; TRBD2 matches 13 bases. Unmatched junction bases numbered 12, after V lost 6 bases and J lost 7 bases. CDR1 DFQATT and CDR2 SNEGSKA come from the germline V gene (reference sequence). The CDR3 totals 15 residues. CDR3 sequence (DNA): TGCAGTGCCGCACCGGGACTAGCGGGAACCCGAGAGCAGTACTTC. Translation gives CSAAPGLAGTREQYF.

J is TRBJ2-7 and V is TRBV18; D gene uncertain. V lost 2 bases, J lost 2 bases, and 7 bases lay in between. Looked up from germline, CDR1 is KGHSH and CDR2 is LQKENI. The CDR3 contains 13 residues. In DNA form, the CDR3 reads TGTGCCAGCTCACCAAACGCCCCCTACGAGCAGTACTTC. Translation gives CASSPNAPYEQYF. Full variable domain (rest looked up from reference TRBV18 and TRBJ2-7): NAGVMQNPRHLVRRRGQEARLRCSPMKGHSHVYWYRQLPEEGLKFMVYLQKENIIDESGMPKERFSAEFPKEGPSILRIQQVVRGDSAAYFCASSPNAPYEQYFGPGTRLTVT.

This clonotype was found a few times. V and J are TRBV10-3 and TRBJ1-1; D is ambiguous. Germline-derived CDR1 and CDR2 are ENHRY and SYGVKD. Trimming left V 4 bases short and J 3 bases short, with 9 bases between. The CDR3 contains 13 residues. The CDR3 nucleotides read TGTGCCATCAGTGTAAGCGGGGACACTGAAGCTTTCTTT. This gives the protein CAISVSGDTEAFF.

This clonotype appeared a few times. CDR3 coding DNA: TGCGCCAGCAGCTCGGGGGGACGGCAAGAGACCCAGTACTTC. This translates into CASSSGGRQETQYF. The chain recombines TRBV5-1 with TRBJ2-5; 7 bases agree with TRBD2. The CDR3 extends over 14 amino acids. The V and J ends lost 3 bases and 2 bases, in that order; junction bases with no gene match: 4. CDR1 is SGHRS, CDR2 YFSETQ, per germline. Drawing the rest from reference TRBV5-1 and TRBJ2-5, the complete variable domain is KAGVTQTPRYLIKTRGQQVTLSCSPISGHRSVSWYQQTPGQGLQFLFEYFSETQRNKGNFPGRFSGRQFSNSRSEMNVSTLELGDSALYLCASSSGGRQETQYFGPGTRLLVL.

This clonotype appeared a few times. The V gene is TRBV6-5, the J gene TRBJ2-5, with 9 positions matching TRBD1. V was clipped by 0 bases and J by 1 base; unmatched bases: 3. From germline, CDR1 is MNHEY and CDR2 SVGAGI. This CDR3 is built from 16 residues. The CDR3 loop is CASSYSTTGGQETQYF. The CDR3 DNA follows: TGTGCCAGCAGTTACTCAACGACAGGGGGCCAAGAGACCCAGTACTTC.

At least ten counts were recorded for this clonotype. V is TRBV20-1 and J is TRBJ2-3, with D possibly being TRBD2 (6 bases). The ends were cut back, 3 bases at V and 4 bases at J, with 20 bases in the middle. Germline assignment: CDR1 DFQATT and CDR2 SNEGSKA (reference sequence). This CDR3 has 16 residues. For the CDR3, the DNA is TGCAGTGCTAGGCCCAGGCGGGGATGGGCATCAGATACGCAGTATTTT. Protein product: CSARPRRGWASDTQYF.

The chain uses TRBV7-2 and TRBJ2-2; tentative D call: TRBD2 (7 bases). The CDR3 extends over 15 amino acids. V lost 5 bases to trimming and J lost 5 bases, with 15 bases between them. Germline CDR1 is SGHTA and CDR2 is FQGNSA. CDR3 coding DNA: TGTGCCAGCAGCCAAAGCCGGGGGGCGACCGGGGAGCTGTTTTTT. This codes for CASSQSRGATGELFF. Complete variable domain (other parts from reference TRBV7-2 and TRBJ2-2): GAGVSQSPSNKVTEKGKDVELRCDPISGHTALYWYRQSLGQGLEFLIYFQGNSAPDKSGLPSDRFSAERTGGSVSTLTIQRTQQEDSAVYLCASSQSRGATGELFFGEGSRLTVL.

The gene calls are TRBV7-2 and TRBJ1-2; D remains unclear. Germline CDR1 is SGHTA and CDR2 is FQGNSA. The germline V and J ends were trimmed by 6 bases and 8 bases, with 16 bases remaining between them. The CDR3 runs 13 residues. CDR3 DNA: TGTGCCAGCAGTATATTTACGGTGTGGGGCTACACCTTC. Translation gives CASSIFTVWGYTF.

The J gene is TRBJ2-7, the V gene TRBV10-3; D uncertain. V was clipped by 3 bases and J by 6 bases, with 15 bases between them. Germline CDR1 ENHRY, CDR2 SYGVKD. CDR3 length: 14 residues. Here the CDR3 reads CAISDRTLPCEQYF. CDR3 nucleotides: TGTGCCATCAGTGACAGAACCCTTCCCTGCGAGCAGTACTTC.

The chain links TRBV6-1 to TRBJ1-3; D gene ambiguous. The CDR3 extends over 15 amino acids. The germline V gene encodes CDR1 MNHNS and CDR2 SASEGT. V was cut by 6 bases and J by 2 bases, with 14 bases left in between. CDR3 sequence: CASSRGPGTGNTIYF. The CDR3 DNA sequence: TGTGCCAGCAGCAGAGGGCCAGGCACTGGAAACACCATATATTTT.

This clonotype was detected only a few times. V gene TRBV14 combines with J gene TRBJ2-7; TRBD2 matches at 8 bases. This CDR3 has 13 amino acids. CDR1 is SGHDN, CDR2 FVKESK, per germline. Trimming cost V 8 bases and J 2 bases; bases outside gene matches: 5. The CDR3 nucleotides read TGTGCCAGCTCAACCGGGAGGGCCTACGAGCAGTACTTC. This codes for CASSTGRAYEQYF.